These T cell receptor beta chains were read from a single sample in a study of blood T cells in healthy people across ages. TCRdb called the 5' RACE reads again in MiXCR, with one record for every CDR3 protein. The sample records approximately 1.5 million distinct CDR3 sequences, 34% being singletons. Material for sequencing was blood. The receptors shown here come from a woman aged 25 to 39 in good health. Both conserved end residues are part of each CDR3. D genes are given only for firm matches. Not all rows give a size; the values are once, few, many and, for expanded clones, a class.

clone_size	v_call	d_call	j_call	cdr3_aa	cdr3_nt
-	TRBV7-9	TRBD1	TRBJ1-1	CASSYGTVEAFF	TGTGCCAGCAGCTACGGGACAGTTGAAGCTTTCTTT
many	TRBV12-3/TRBV12-4	-	TRBJ1-2	CASSFNRAPYGYTF	TGTGCCAGCAGTTTCAACAGGGCGCCTTATGGCTACACCTTC
-	TRBV5-1	TRBD2	TRBJ2-1	CASSLVGRENEQFF	TGCGCCAGCAGCTTGGTTGGGAGGGAGAATGAGCAGTTCTTC
few	TRBV6-1	-	TRBJ1-1	CASSAGGAGNTEAFF	TGTGCCAGCAGCGCGGGTGGGGCAGGGAACACTGAAGCTTTCTTT
-	TRBV7-2	TRBD2	TRBJ2-1	CASSERPSGAPWETQFF	TGTGCCAGCAGCGAACGGCCTAGCGGGGCCCCCTGGGAGACCCAGTTCTTC
few	TRBV7-9	-	TRBJ2-7	CASSGGVRSYEQYF	TGTGCCAGCAGCGGCGGGGTCCGCTCCTACGAGCAGTACTTC
few	TRBV11-2	-	TRBJ1-4	CASSLRFPILGEKLFF	TGTGCCAGCAGCTTACGGTTCCCGATCCTAGGTGAAAAGCTGTTTTTT
-	TRBV11-2	-	TRBJ2-7	CASSLSYLSSYEQYF	TGTGCCAGCAGCTTGTCTTACCTAAGCTCCTACGAGCAGTACTTC
few	TRBV28	TRBD2	TRBJ2-3	CASSSRTSGLADTQYF	TGTGCCAGCAGTTCAAGGACTAGCGGGCTTGCAGATACGCAGTATTTT
-	TRBV18	-	TRBJ2-1	CASSPALLAGAYNEQFF	TGTGCCAGCTCCCCCGCATTGTTGGCCGGAGCCTACAATGAGCAGTTCTTC
many	TRBV20-1	-	TRBJ2-1	CSARMDGTGNEQFF	TGCAGTGCTAGAATGGACGGGACGGGGAATGAGCAGTTCTTC
-	TRBV6-6	-	TRBJ2-1	CASSLDPAGRTYNEQFF	TGTGCCAGCAGTTTGGACCCCGCCGGACGAACTTACAATGAGCAGTTCTTC
few	TRBV29-1	-	TRBJ2-3	CSVEDPGTAQYF	TGCAGCGTTGAAGACCCCGGGACGGCGCAGTATTTT
-	TRBV9	TRBD2	TRBJ2-5	CASSARGLAGDGRETQYF	TGTGCCAGCAGCGCCCGGGGACTAGCGGGAGACGGTCGTGAGACCCAGTACTTC
few	TRBV7-2	TRBD1	TRBJ2-5	CASSPTTGVETQYF	TGTGCCAGCAGCCCAACGACAGGGGTAGAGACCCAGTACTTC
few	TRBV5-1	-	TRBJ1-2	CASSLAEGSYGYTF	TGCGCCAGCAGCTTGGCCGAGGGGAGCTATGGCTACACCTTC
-	TRBV7-8	-	TRBJ2-5	CATKIGGGETQYF	TGTGCCACCAAAATTGGTGGGGGTGAGACCCAGTACTTC
-	TRBV11-2	-	TRBJ2-5	CASSRRPSDQETQYF	TGTGCCAGCAGCAGAAGACCTAGTGACCAGGAGACCCAGTACTTC
few	TRBV3-1	TRBD1	TRBJ1-2	CASSPTGAGYTF	TGTGCCAGCAGCCCTACAGGGGCTGGCTACACCTTC
-	TRBV7-2	-	TRBJ2-7	CASSRGRERYEQYF	TGTGCCAGCAGTAGGGGGCGGGAGAGGTACGAGCAGTACTTC
-	TRBV9	TRBD1	TRBJ2-3	CASSSTRGLRKSTDTQYF	TGTGCCAGCAGCTCGACAAGGGGGCTCCGAAAGAGCACAGATACGCAGTATTTT
-	TRBV12-3/TRBV12-4	-	TRBJ2-1	CASVTFEDGPLHEQFF	TGTGCCAGCGTGACCTTCGAGGACGGTCCCCTCCATGAGCAGTTCTTC
once	TRBV2	-	TRBJ2-1	CASSWDSVGMYEQFF	TGTGCCAGCAGTTGGGACTCCGTGGGGATGTATGAGCAGTTCTTC
few	TRBV4-1	-	TRBJ1-1	CASSQGRTAEAFF	TGCGCCAGCAGCCAAGGCCGGACGGCGGAAGCTTTCTTT